Following are 28 T cell receptor beta chains from one sample sequenced in a study of T cell responses to AZD1222 COVID-19 vaccine. The repertoire was sequenced with immunoSEQ multiplex PCR; TCRdb's copy has only in-frame clones and lacks some. The sample includes roughly 91,000 clones, roughly 90% seen only once; the top ten take around 3%. The sample consisted of peripheral blood, taken on day 0 of AZD1222 vaccination. The receptors here all came from an adult in good health.

V usage is TRBV7-2 and J usage is TRBJ1-2; D might be TRBD1 (6 bases). Trimming cost V 3 bases and J 5 bases, with 19 bases left between them. Germline V gene sequence: CDR1 SGHTA, CDR2 FQGNSA. The CDR3 sequence is 16 residues long. In DNA form, the CDR3 reads TGTGCCAGCAGCTTCGGGCACGGACAGCCCCCTTATGGCTACACCTTC. Its protein is CASSFGHGQPPYGYTF.

This rearrangement joins TRBV19 to TRBJ1-1; a possible D gene is TRBD1 (6 bases). Between the trimmed V and J ends, which lost 7 bases and 1 base, there was a span of 16 bases. Germline loops: CDR1 LNHDA, CDR2 SQIVND (reference sequence). This CDR3 has 15 amino acids. CDR3 DNA sequence: TGTGCCAGTAACCTAAGGGGGACCGCGAACACTGAAGCTTTCTTT. Translating it yields CASNLRGTANTEAFF.

This sequence joins TRBV5-8 and TRBJ1-5, with 7 bases identical to TRBD1. Per germline, CDR1 SGHTS and CDR2 YDEGEE. The CDR3 extends over 18 amino acids. Germline trimming cut 4 bases from V and 7 bases from J; bases unmatched to any gene: 20. This CDR3 reads CASSRVGTPTGVLQPQHF. DNA of the CDR3: TGTGCCAGCAGCCGCGTTGGGACGCCTACAGGGGTATTACAGCCCCAGCATTTT.

The chain has TRBV28 and TRBJ2-7, with D unclear. The V and J ends lost 6 bases and 3 bases respectively, with 12 bases between them. Germline-derived CDR1 and CDR2 are MDHEN and SYDVKM. The CDR3 has 13 amino acids. CDR3: CASSRFPFYEQYF. The CDR3 nucleotides read TGTGCCAGCAGCCGTTTCCCCTTCTACGAGCAGTACTTC.

V gene TRBV11-2 combines with J gene TRBJ1-1, with 8 bases lining up with TRBD1. CDR3 length equals 14 residues. Unmatched junction bases numbered 10, after V lost 1 base and J lost 12 bases. Per the germline V gene, CDR1 is SGHAT and CDR2 is FQNNGV. The CDR3 loop is CASSLVQGAGGSFF. The CDR3 coding sequence is TGTGCCAGCAGCTTAGTCCAGGGGGCAGGGGGTTCTTTCTTT.

The gene calls are TRBV12-3 or TRBV12-4 and TRBJ2-7; D gene uncertain. V lost 10 bases, J lost 5 bases, and 18 bases lay in between. This CDR3 has 13 amino acids. The CDR3 region is CAITWAGLDEQYF. CDR3 nucleotides: TGTGCCATAACATGGGCCGGCTTGGACGAGCAGTACTTC.

The rearrangement uses TRBV29-1 and TRBJ2-3; no clear D. Germline values: CDR1 SQVTM, CDR2 ANQGSEA. The CDR3 extends over 10 amino acids. The ends were cut back, 2 bases at V and 5 bases at J, with 2 bases in the middle. The CDR3 reads CSVEKDTQYF. The CDR3 DNA reads as TGCAGCGTTGAAAAAGATACGCAGTATTTT.

The CDR3 nucleotides read TGTGCCAGCAGTTCCGCGGTGAGTGGGTGGAATTCACCCCTCCACTTT. Protein: CASSSAVSGWNSPLHF. The chain couples TRBV6-5 to TRBJ1-6; D ambiguous. The germline V gene encodes CDR1 MNHEY and CDR2 SVGAGI. This CDR3 region has 16 residues. V lost 4 bases, J lost 7 bases, and 17 bases lay in between.

The chain couples TRBV6-1 to TRBJ2-1, with D unclear. V dropped 3 bases and J dropped 7 bases, with 7 bases sitting between them. There are 12 residues in the CDR3. Germline CDR1 and CDR2: MNHNS and SASEGT. CDR3 bases: TGTGCCAGCAGTGACCCACAGAATGAGCAGTTCTTC. Translating gives CASSDPQNEQFF.

V and J are TRBV24-1 and TRBJ2-2; 8 bases line up with TRBD1. This CDR3 region has 13 residues. Germline-derived CDR1 and CDR2 are KGHDR and SFDVKD. V gave up 8 bases and J gave up 3 bases; unmatched junction bases: 1. The CDR3 nucleotides read TGTGCCACCAAGGACAGGGACACCGGGGAGCTGTTTTTT. Its translation: CATKDRDTGELFF.

The chain joins TRBV24-1 to TRBJ2-3; TRBD2 aligns across 7 bases. The length of the CDR3 is 16 residues. Germline loops: CDR1 KGHDR, CDR2 SFDVKD. V shed 1 base and J 5 bases; nucleotides not matched to a gene: 8. CDR3 amino acids: CATSDFGSGEGDTQYF. For the CDR3, the DNA is TGTGCCACCAGTGATTTTGGGAGCGGGGAGGGAGATACGCAGTATTTT.

This clone was seen once. This chain uses TRBV18 with TRBJ1-4; 9 nucleotides align to TRBD1. CDR3 length: 15 residues. With 2 bases clipped from V and 8 bases from J, the junction kept 6 bases outside the gene matches. Germline values: CDR1 KGHSH, CDR2 LQKENI. CDR3: CASSPTGTGQEKLFF. The CDR3 DNA reads TGTGCCAGCTCACCAACCGGGACAGGGCAAGAAAAACTGTTTTTT.

This chain uses TRBV24-1 with TRBJ2-2; TRBD1 matches at 8 bases. The trim removed 5 bases at V and 4 bases at J, leaving 11 bases unmatched. The CDR3 runs to 17 residues. Germline V gene data show CDR1 as KGHDR and CDR2 as SFDVKD. CDR3 loop: CATSGTDRGVGTGELFF. The CDR3 bases are TGTGCCACCAGTGGGACCGACAGGGGAGTTGGCACCGGGGAGCTGTTTTTT.

The J gene is TRBJ1-5, the V gene TRBV6-5; 10 nucleotides line up with TRBD1. The V segment lost 5 bases and the J segment 7 bases; nucleotides outside the gene matches: 8. This CDR3 is built from 15 residues. Germline V lookup: CDR1 MNHEY, CDR2 SVGAGI. In DNA form, the CDR3 reads TGTGCCAGCAGTCCCACAGACAGGGGGCACCAGCCCCAGCATTTT. It encodes CASSPTDRGHQPQHF.

The CDR3 nucleotides are TGTGCCAGTAGTATAAGCTCGGGCCTAGGTTTCGAAAAACTGTTTTTT. This sequence encodes CASSISSGLGFEKLFF. The chain carries TRBV19 and TRBJ1-4; D is ambiguous. V was shortened by 2 bases and J by 8 bases, with 18 bases between the two germline ends. Germline V gene data show CDR1 as LNHDA and CDR2 as SQIVND (reference sequence). The CDR3 covers 16 residues. The complete variable domain, with remaining parts taken from reference TRBV19 and TRBJ1-4, reads DGGITQSPKYLFRKEGQNVTLSCEQNLNHDAMYWYRQDPGQGLRLIYYSQIVNDFQKGDIAEGYSVSREKKESFPLTVTSAQKNPTAFYLCASSISSGLGFEKLFFGSGTQLSVL.

V is TRBV7-3 and J is TRBJ1-1, with D maybe TRBD1 (6 bases). Germline V gene data show CDR1 as SGHTA and CDR2 as FQGTGA. This CDR3 has 13 residues. The V end was cut by 1 base, the J end by 3 bases, with 6 bases between. The CDR3 sequence: CASSLNRDTEAFF. The CDR3 DNA follows: TGTGCCAGCAGCTTAAACAGGGACACTGAAGCTTTCTTT.

The chain has TRBV7-9 and TRBJ1-2, with D unresolved. The V gene's germline CDR1 is SEHNR and CDR2 FQNEAQ (reference sequence). CDR3 length: 13 residues. Deletions cut 5 bases from V and 8 bases from J, with 15 bases between. The CDR3 sequence: CASSPTLSAGYTF. The CDR3 DNA follows: TGTGCCAGCAGCCCCACGTTGTCAGCCGGCTACACCTTC.

This chain joins TRBV5-5 and TRBJ2-1; 11 bases fit TRBD2. CDR1 and CDR2 from the germline V gene are SGHKS and YYEKEE (reference sequence). The CDR3 is 16 residues long. J lost 8 bases, V lost 0 bases, and 7 bases had no gene match. The CDR3 loop is CASSLDSGRVRYEQFF. The CDR3 bases are TGTGCCAGCAGCTTGGATAGCGGGAGGGTTAGGTATGAGCAGTTCTTC.

This clone was recorded only once. The J gene is TRBJ1-4, the V gene TRBV5-4, with 7 bases aligning to TRBD1. Germline CDR1 and CDR2: SGHNT and YYREEE (reference sequence). Trimming took 4 bases from V and 3 from J; bases not matched to a gene: 6. The CDR3 is 15 residues long. The CDR3: CASSDGTAPNEKLFF. In DNA, the CDR3 is TGTGCCAGCAGCGACGGGACAGCCCCTAATGAAAAACTGTTTTTT.

The chain links TRBV7-9 to TRBJ2-6; maybe TRBD1 (5 bases). V was cut by 8 bases and J by 0 bases, with 14 bases left in between. This CDR3 region has 16 residues. Germline V gives CDR1 SEHNR, CDR2 FQNEAQ (reference sequence). The CDR3 loop reads CASGQGAVSGANVLTF. For the CDR3, the DNA is TGTGCCAGCGGCCAAGGGGCCGTCTCTGGGGCCAACGTCCTGACTTTC.

This clone has only one observation. The chain employs TRBV7-2 and TRBJ2-7; tentatively, D is TRBD1 or TRBD2 (6 bases each). In germline, CDR1 is SGHTA, CDR2 FQGNSA. This CDR3 contains 15 residues. Trimming pared 1 base from V and 4 bases from J, leaving 14 bases between. CDR3 DNA: TGTGCCAGCAGCTTAGGGGGGGCAGGACCGTACGAGCAGTACTTC. It yields the protein CASSLGGAGPYEQYF. Full variable domain (remainder filled in from reference TRBV7-2 and TRBJ2-7): GAGVSQSPSNKVTEKGKDVELRCDPISGHTALYWYRQSLGQGLEFLIYFQGNSAPDKSGLPSDRFSAERTGGSVSTLTIQRTQQEDSAVYLCASSLGGAGPYEQYFGPGTRLTVT.

V usage is TRBV5-1 and J usage is TRBJ2-1, with 8 bases identical to TRBD2. The V segment lost 3 bases and the J segment 8 bases; nucleotides outside the gene matches: 13. The CDR3 has 16 residues. Germline values: CDR1 SGHRS, CDR2 YFSETQ. The CDR3 reads CASSSGWIGRGDEQFF. DNA of the CDR3: TGCGCCAGCAGCTCGGGTTGGATCGGGAGGGGCGATGAGCAGTTCTTC. Full variable domain (rest looked up from reference TRBV5-1 and TRBJ2-1): KAGVTQTPRYLIKTRGQQVTLSCSPISGHRSVSWYQQTPGQGLQFLFEYFSETQRNKGNFPGRFSGRQFSNSRSEMNVSTLELGDSALYLCASSSGWIGRGDEQFFGPGTRLTVL.

This chain joins TRBV3-1 (or the pseudogene TRBV3-2) and TRBJ1-2; D is uncertain. This CDR3 region has 14 residues. V was pared by 2 bases and J by 8 bases, with 15 bases between. Germline V lookup: CDR1 LGHDT, CDR2 YNNKEL (reference sequence). The CDR3 region is CASSQSTFGGGYTF. The CDR3 DNA reads as TGTGCCAGCAGCCAATCTACGTTTGGAGGAGGCTACACCTTC.

The chain combines TRBV6-5 with TRBJ2-1; D might be TRBD1 or TRBD2, each matching 5 bases. This CDR3 region has 13 residues. Germline V gene sequence: CDR1 MNHEY, CDR2 SVGAGI. Trimming removed 7 bases from V and 9 bases from J, with 16 bases in between. CDR3 region: CASIPTGGFEQFF. The CDR3 DNA sequence: TGTGCCAGCATCCCCACTGGGGGTTTTGAGCAGTTCTTC.

The chain is built from TRBV19 and TRBJ1-1; D gene ambiguous. V was shortened by 6 bases and J by 6 bases, with 20 bases between the two germline ends. This CDR3 has 15 residues. The V gene's germline CDR1 is LNHDA and CDR2 SQIVND (reference sequence). The CDR3 is CASSRRGMDGAEAFF. The CDR3 nucleotides read TGTGCCAGTAGCCGGCGGGGAATGGATGGGGCTGAAGCTTTCTTT.

The chain recombines TRBV10-3 with TRBJ2-7; TRBD1 aligns across 7 bases. The CDR3 length is 14 residues. The germline V gene encodes CDR1 ENHRY and CDR2 SYGVKD. J was trimmed by 2 bases and V by 10 bases; bases with no gene match: 11. CDR3 loop: CATRYGTATYEQYF. In DNA form, the CDR3 reads TGTGCCACCAGGTATGGGACAGCGACCTACGAGCAGTACTTC.

The chain has TRBV5-1 and TRBJ2-7; TRBD1 might be the D (7 bases). This CDR3 has 15 amino acids. Trimming shortened V by 0 bases and J by 3 bases, and 13 bases separated the two germline ends. Looked up from germline, CDR1 is SGHRS and CDR2 is YFSETQ. The CDR3 sequence: CASSLARQGGYEQYF. As DNA, the CDR3 is TGCGCCAGCAGCTTGGCCCGACAGGGAGGCTACGAGCAGTACTTC.

The chain couples TRBV5-1 to TRBJ2-1, with 9 bases aligning to TRBD2. Per germline, CDR1 SGHRS and CDR2 YFSETQ. V dropped 3 bases and J dropped 5; count of bases not matched to a gene: 12. The CDR3 extends over 17 amino acids. The CDR3 DNA is TGCGCCAGCAGCTCAGCCGACGTAGCGGGAGAGCACAATGAGCAGTTCTTC. As protein: CASSSADVAGEHNEQFF.